This T cell receptor beta chain was sequenced during a study of neurological immune-mediated disorders. MiXCR, applied by TCRdb to the 5' RACE reads, yields one record per CDR3 protein. Of around 78,000 distinct CDR3 sequences in the sample, roughly 17% were seen once. The CDR3 contains 14 residues. Germline V gene sequence: CDR1 MNHEY, CDR2 SVGAGI. Trimming cost V 8 bases and J 0 bases, with 10 bases left between them. This clonotype came up many times. This chain connects TRBV6-5 to TRBJ2-2; D remains ambiguous. Sequenced: PBMCs. This TCR came from a woman aged 40 to 50 in good health. CDR3 loop: CASQVGTNTGELFF. In DNA form, the CDR3 reads TGTGCCAGCCAGGTTGGAACGAACACCGGGGAGCTGTTTTTT.